This T cell receptor (beta chain) was sequenced in a study of CD8+CD57+ T cells in acquired aplastic anemia. In the study overall: Sorted CD4+ and CD8+ cells gave an average of 3.2 ug of DNA.

The length of the CDR3 is 13 residues. Germline V gene data show CDR1 as SEHNR and CDR2 as FQNEAQ (reference sequence). Deletions cut 4 bases from V and 11 bases from J, with 14 bases between. The template for TCR beta VDJ and CDR3 sequence profiling was genomic DNA. TCRdb re-analysed the reads in MiXCR, keeping a single row per CDR3 protein. The profile shows 200,000 or so distinct CDR3 sequences, 64% of them singletons. This clonotype was recorded once. The chain combines TRBV7-9 with TRBJ1-4; D may be TRBD1 (6 bases). The sample comprised sorted CD4+, CD8+, or CD8+CD57+ T cells (not recorded which) from PBMCs. The clonotype was recovered from a human donor with severe aplastic anemia or a healthy control (not recorded which). Here the CDR3 DNA reads TGTGCCAGCAGCTCACACAGGGCTAATAAACTGTTTTTT. It is translated as CASSSHRANKLFF.